This TCR beta chain appears in the sequencing data of a study of T cell responses to AZD1222 COVID-19 vaccine. The germline V gene encodes CDR1 SGHRS and CDR2 YFSETQ. CDR3 size: 13 residues. V gave up 0 bases and J gave up 12 bases; unmatched junction bases: 5. Whole-study findings and limits: Donors were largely white British and mainly female; clonal diversity was possibly underestimated.

Method: immunoSEQ multiplex PCR; TCRdb's copy keeps in-frame clones and lacks some. The sample carries some 150,000 clones, 89% recorded once. Turning to this clone: Its antigen is not known.

V gene TRBV5-1 combines with J gene TRBJ2-1, with 8 nucleotides matching TRBD2. The TCR originated in an adult in good health. Sequences were derived from peripheral blood, sampled on day 0 of AZD1222 vaccination. The chain's CDR3 is CASSLEPSGRQFF. In DNA form, the CDR3 reads TGCGCCAGCAGCTTGGAGCCTAGCGGGCGGCAGTTCTTC.